These T cell receptor beta chains were read from a single sample in a study of blood T cell repertoires in COVID-19. Clones were read by immunoSEQ multiplex PCR, and TCRdb kept only the in-frame ones, dropping some. This sample has just over 90,000 clones, with almost 90% found just once. Sequencing was done on a sample of peripheral blood. These receptors were collected from a human donor with active COVID-19. The donor label of this sample is uncertain. CDR3s include the opening cysteine and the closing phenylalanine or tryptophan. The D gene is left open where the match is weak. The size of a clone is reported for some rows only, either as once, few or many, or as a class for expanded clones.

size	D	V	J	CDR3	DNA
NA	TRBD2	TRBV7-6	TRBJ2-5	CASSLGALAGGRLETQYF	TGTGCCAGCAGCTTAGGGGCACTAGCGGGGGGGCGATTGGAGACCCAGTACTTC
NA	TRBD2	TRBV7-2	TRBJ2-1	CASSLGLAGTYNEQFF	TGTGCCAGCAGCTTAGGGCTAGCGGGGACCTACAATGAGCAGTTCTTC
NA	NA	TRBV6-5	TRBJ1-5	CASILARGFNQPQHF	TGTGCCAGCATTCTCGCGAGGGGGTTCAATCAGCCCCAGCATTTT
NA	TRBD1	TRBV2	TRBJ2-5	CASTPGTGGRETQYF	TGTGCCAGCACCCCCGGGACAGGGGGTAGAGAGACCCAGTACTTC
once	TRBD2	TRBV6-2/TRBV6-3	TRBJ2-1	CASSFPPGGTNNEQFF	TGTGCCAGCAGTTTCCCCCCGGGGGGAACAAACAATGAGCAGTTCTTC
NA	NA	TRBV3-1/TRBV3-2	TRBJ1-1	CASSFPGSNTEAFF	TGTGCCAGCAGCTTCCCGGGTAGTAACACTGAAGCTTTCTTT
NA	TRBD1	TRBV7-2	TRBJ1-1	CASSLGGTGGTEAFF	TGTGCCAGCAGCTTAGGCGGGACAGGGGGCACTGAAGCTTTCTTT
NA	TRBD1	TRBV3-1/TRBV3-2	TRBJ1-4	CASSSKGDRANEKLFF	TGTGCCAGCAGCTCAAAGGGCGACAGGGCTAATGAAAAACTGTTTTTT
NA	TRBD2	TRBV5-1	TRBJ2-5	CASSSPTSGVETQYF	TGCGCCAGCAGCTCACCCACTAGCGGGGTAGAGACCCAGTACTTC
NA	NA	TRBV29-1	TRBJ2-1	CSVDWTGRGTPNEQFF	TGCAGCGTTGATTGGACGGGCAGGGGAACTCCCAATGAGCAGTTCTTC
NA	TRBD1	TRBV9	TRBJ1-3	CASSVGQGGSGNTIYF	TGTGCCAGCAGCGTAGGACAGGGAGGATCTGGAAACACCATATATTTT
once	TRBD1	TRBV3-1/TRBV3-2	TRBJ2-1	CASSQDRGFEQFF	TGTGCCAGCAGCCAGGACAGGGGGTTTGAGCAGTTCTTC
NA	NA	TRBV5-6	TRBJ2-7	CASSLMQGGYEQYF	TGTGCCAGCAGCTTGATGCAAGGGGGCTACGAGCAGTACTTC
NA	NA	TRBV4-1	TRBJ2-6	CASSPEWWGVSGANVLTF	TGCGCCAGCAGCCCCGAGTGGTGGGGCGTCTCTGGGGCCAACGTCCTGACTTTC
NA	NA	TRBV19	TRBJ1-6	CASSSGIGTPLHF	TGTGCCAGTAGTAGCGGGATAGGCACACCCCTCCACTTT
NA	NA	TRBV29-1	TRBJ2-3	CSVEGGDEGTDTQYF	TGCAGCGTTGAAGGGGGCGACGAGGGCACAGATACGCAGTATTTT
NA	TRBD1	TRBV5-1	TRBJ1-6	CASSNLQTGQLHF	TGCGCCAGCAGCAACCTCCAGACAGGGCAACTCCACTTT
NA	NA	TRBV4-3	TRBJ1-3	CASSQGVRGSGNTIYF	TGCGCCAGCAGCCAAGGCGTCAGGGGTTCTGGAAACACCATATATTTT
NA	NA	TRBV19	TRBJ1-1	CASSLLGMNTEAFF	TGTGCCAGTAGTCTACTAGGGATGAACACTGAAGCTTTCTTT
NA	TRBD1	TRBV5-1	TRBJ2-3	CASIARQGSADTQYF	TGCGCCAGCATTGCGAGACAGGGGAGCGCAGATACGCAGTATTTT
NA	TRBD1	TRBV5-1	TRBJ1-2	CASSFGTGDYGYTF	TGCGCCAGCAGCTTTGGGACAGGGGACTATGGCTACACCTTC
NA	TRBD1	TRBV7-2	TRBJ2-1	CASSLDRGSREQFF	TGTGCCAGCAGCTTAGACAGGGGTTCGAGGGAGCAGTTCTTC
NA	NA	TRBV6-5	TRBJ2-1	CASSYSREPYNEQFF	TGTGCCAGCAGTTACTCGCGGGAACCGTACAATGAGCAGTTCTTC
NA	TRBD2	TRBV6-2/TRBV6-3	TRBJ2-3	CASSRTSADTQYF	TGTGCCAGCAGCCGGACTAGCGCAGATACGCAGTATTTT
NA	NA	TRBV4-3	TRBJ1-2	CASSPGQAYGYTF	TGCGCCAGCAGCCCAGGTCAGGCCTATGGCTACACCTTC
NA	NA	TRBV21-1	TRBJ2-7	CASSCPPRQSFYEQYF	TGTGCCAGCAGCTGTCCCCCGAGACAGAGTTTCTACGAGCAGTACTTC
NA	TRBD1	TRBV27	TRBJ1-5	CASSPTGDLNQPQHF	TGTGCCAGCAGTCCGACAGGGGATCTCAATCAGCCCCAGCATTTT
NA	NA	TRBV19	TRBJ1-5	CASTTGGAHQPQHF	TGTGCCAGTACCACTGGGGGGGCCCATCAGCCCCAGCATTTT
NA	TRBD2	TRBV6-6	TRBJ2-1	CASSVGTIQNNEQFF	TGTGCCAGCAGCGTTGGGACTATCCAAAACAATGAGCAGTTCTTC
NA	TRBD1	TRBV7-2	TRBJ2-7	CASSFGQGDRDEQYF	TGTGCCAGCAGCTTCGGACAGGGGGATCGGGACGAGCAGTACTTC
NA	TRBD1	TRBV5-1	TRBJ1-1	CASSHGQGRGTEAFF	TGCGCCAGCAGCCATGGACAGGGGAGGGGAACTGAAGCTTTCTTT
NA	NA	TRBV4-3	TRBJ1-2	CASSQDTRTGLMVSGYTF	TGCGCCAGCAGCCAAGATACCCGTACAGGGCTCATGGTAAGCGGCTACACCTTC
few	NA	TRBV9	TRBJ2-7	CASSGQDYEQYF	TGTGCCAGCAGCGGGCAGGACTACGAGCAGTACTTC
NA	NA	TRBV6-5	TRBJ2-3	CASTKTSTDTQYF	TGTGCCAGCACTAAAACTAGCACAGATACGCAGTATTTT
once	NA	TRBV2	TRBJ2-2	CASKGGSVNTGELFF	TGTGCCAGCAAAGGCGGGTCCGTGAACACCGGGGAGCTGTTTTTT
few	NA	TRBV15	TRBJ2-5	CATSGPRDKETQYF	TGTGCCACCAGCGGGCCCCGGGACAAAGAGACCCAGTACTTC
once	NA	TRBV11-1	TRBJ2-2	CASSFRRGDTGELFF	TGTGCCAGCAGCTTCCGTCGAGGCGACACCGGGGAGCTGTTTTTT
NA	TRBD1	TRBV15	TRBJ1-1	CATSRVTGVVDTEAFF	TGTGCCACCAGCAGAGTGACAGGGGTAGTGGACACTGAAGCTTTCTTT
NA	TRBD2	TRBV10-3	TRBJ2-5	CAPGGVQGGPETQYF	TGTGCCCCGGGAGGGGTGCAGGGTGGTCCAGAGACCCAGTACTTC
NA	NA	TRBV7-9	TRBJ1-1	CASSSVNTEAFF	TGTGCCAGCAGCTCCGTGAACACTGAAGCTTTCTTT
NA	TRBD1	TRBV6-5	TRBJ1-1	CASRYKDRGGTEAFF	TGTGCCAGCAGATATAAGGACAGGGGAGGAACTGAAGCTTTCTTT